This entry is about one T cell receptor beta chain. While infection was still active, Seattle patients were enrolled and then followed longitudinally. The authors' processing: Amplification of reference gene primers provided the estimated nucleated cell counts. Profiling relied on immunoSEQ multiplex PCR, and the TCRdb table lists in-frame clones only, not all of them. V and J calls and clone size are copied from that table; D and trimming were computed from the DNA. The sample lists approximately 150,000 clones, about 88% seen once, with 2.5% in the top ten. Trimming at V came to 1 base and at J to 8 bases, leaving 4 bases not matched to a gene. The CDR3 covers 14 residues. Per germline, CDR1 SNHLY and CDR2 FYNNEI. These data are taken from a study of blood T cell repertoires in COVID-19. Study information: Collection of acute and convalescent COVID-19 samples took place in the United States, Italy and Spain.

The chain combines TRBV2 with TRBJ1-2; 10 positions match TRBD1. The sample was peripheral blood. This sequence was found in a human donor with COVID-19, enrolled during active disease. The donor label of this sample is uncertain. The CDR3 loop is CASSEGQGARGYTF. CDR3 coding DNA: TGTGCCAGCAGTGAAGGACAGGGGGCGCGCGGCTACACCTTC.